These 31 T cell receptor beta chains were all obtained from the same sample, sequenced in a study of T cell responses to AZD1222 COVID-19 vaccine. Assay used: immunoSEQ multiplex PCR; TCRdb lists only in-frame clones, some missing. The table has 80,000 to 95,000 clones, 88% seen once. Source: peripheral blood, taken on day 0 of MenACWY control vaccination. The receptor source for this set is an adult in good health.

V usage is TRBV28 and J usage is TRBJ1-1, with 9 bases matching TRBD1. The trim removed 6 bases at V and 12 bases at J, leaving 8 bases unmatched. The CDR3 covers 12 residues. From germline, CDR1 is MDHEN and CDR2 SYDVKM. CDR3: CASSLGTGSPFF. The CDR3 coding sequence is TGTGCCAGCAGCCTCGGGACAGGGTCCCCTTTCTTT.

The rearrangement joins TRBV19 to TRBJ1-1; D unclear. CDR1 is LNHDA, CDR2 SQIVND, per germline (reference sequence). Trimming removed 4 bases from V and 3 bases from J, with 3 bases in between. CDR3 length equals 11 residues. For the CDR3, the DNA is TGTGCCAGTAGTAAGGACACTGAAGCTTTCTTT. Protein sequence: CASSKDTEAFF.

The chain employs TRBV7-9 and TRBJ1-1; no definite D call. Germline V gene sequence: CDR1 SEHNR, CDR2 FQNEAQ (reference sequence). V was trimmed by 7 bases and J by 8 bases, leaving 11 bases between them. The CDR3 sequence is 11 residues long. CDR3 DNA sequence: TGTGCCAGCACCAGACGGGAAGAAGCTTTCTTT. Protein sequence: CASTRREEAFF.

This chain joins TRBV28 and TRBJ1-1, with a weak D call TRBD1 (5 bases). V lost 6 bases, J lost 5 bases, and 19 bases lay in between. The CDR3 extends over 15 amino acids. Germline CDR1 is MDHEN and CDR2 is SYDVKM. The CDR3: CASSNVQGIVTEAFF. CDR3 coding DNA: TGTGCCAGCAGCAACGTCCAGGGTATCGTTACTGAAGCTTTCTTT.

This chain links TRBV7-2 with TRBJ1-5; D possibly corresponds to TRBD1 (5 bases). The V gene's germline CDR1 is SGHTA and CDR2 FQGNSA. Deletions cut 5 bases from V and 4 bases from J, with 12 bases between. This CDR3 is built from 14 residues. CDR3 region: CASSPTGLNQPQHF. DNA for the CDR3: TGTGCCAGCAGCCCGACGGGGCTAAATCAGCCCCAGCATTTT.

The chain carries TRBV12-3 or TRBV12-4 and TRBJ1-5, with no clear D. Trimming removed 1 base from V and 9 bases from J, with 10 bases in between. This CDR3 contains 13 residues. The CDR3 region has the DNA TGTGCCAGCAGTTTAGGGGGAATGCGGCCCCAGCATTTT. Translated, it gives CASSLGGMRPQHF.

This chain connects TRBV5-1 to TRBJ2-7; D ambiguous. The CDR3 covers 14 residues. V lost 0 bases and J 2 bases, leaving 9 bases between the germline ends. Germline values: CDR1 SGHRS, CDR2 YFSETQ. The DNA of the CDR3 is TGCGCCAGCAGCTTGGCGGTCAGTACCTACGAGCAGTACTTC. The encoded protein is CASSLAVSTYEQYF.

The V call is TRBV19, the J call TRBJ2-7; no firm D call. Germline V lookup: CDR1 LNHDA, CDR2 SQIVND (reference sequence). The CDR3 is 13 residues long. The V and J ends lost 5 bases and 1 base respectively, with 9 bases between them. The CDR3 sequence: CASSGQNSYEQYF. The CDR3 DNA reads TGTGCCAGTAGTGGGCAAAATTCCTACGAGCAGTACTTC.

V is TRBV7-9 and J is TRBJ2-7, with 12 bases that match TRBD2. CDR3 length: 14 residues. Germline values: CDR1 SEHNR, CDR2 FQNEAQ (reference sequence). V was pared by 5 bases and J by 6 bases, with 5 bases of the junction left unmatched. CDR3 DNA: TGTGCCAGCAGCCGGACTAGCGGGAACGCCGAGCAGTACTTC. Translated, it gives CASSRTSGNAEQYF.

The chain couples TRBV27 to TRBJ1-1, with D perhaps matching TRBD1 (5 bases). Trimming pared 8 bases from V and 6 bases from J, leaving 28 bases between. Germline CDR1 MNHEY, CDR2 SMNVEV (reference sequence). The CDR3 is 17 residues long. The CDR3 DNA reads as TGTGCCAGCCAAACCTGGGGCGTGTTGGGTATCGACGCTGAAGCTTTCTTT. It codes for CASQTWGVLGIDAEAFF.

CDR3 DNA: TGTGCCTGGAGTGTCGACAGAACCTACGAGCAGTACTTC. The encoded protein is CAWSVDRTYEQYF. The rearrangement links TRBV30 to TRBJ2-7; the D gene is possibly TRBD1 (5 bases). From germline, CDR1 is GTSNPN and CDR2 SVGIG (reference sequence). Trimming stripped 0 bases from V and 2 bases from J, with 8 bases between. This CDR3 region has 13 residues.

The chain joins TRBV28 to TRBJ2-7; 12 nucleotides align to TRBD2. The CDR3 is made up of 13 amino acids. Germline V gene lookup returns CDR1 MDHEN and CDR2 SYDVKM. The J segment lost 5 bases and the V segment lost 7 bases, leaving 3 bases of the junction unmatched. The CDR3 here is CASTSGRANEQYF. CDR3 nucleotides: TGTGCCAGCACTAGCGGGAGGGCCAACGAGCAGTACTTC.

The chain links TRBV7-9 to TRBJ1-1; D call uncertain. V was cut by 5 bases and J by 7 bases, with 8 bases left in between. Per the germline V gene, CDR1 is SEHNR and CDR2 is FQNEAQ (reference sequence). The CDR3 totals 11 residues. This CDR3 is CASSPRDEAFF. The CDR3 DNA follows: TGTGCCAGCAGCCCCCGGGATGAAGCTTTCTTT. Full variable domain (missing parts from reference TRBV7-9 and TRBJ1-1): DTGVSQNPRHKITKRGQNVTFRCDPISEHNRLYWYRQTLGQGPEFLTYFQNEAQLEKSRLLSDRFSAERPKGSFSTLEIQRTEQGDSAMYLCASSPRDEAFFGQGTRLTVV.

The rearrangement uses TRBV6-5 and TRBJ1-5, with TRBD1 as a possible D gene (6 bases). The V end lost 7 bases, the J end lost 6 bases, and 19 bases lay between the germline ends. CDR1 and CDR2 (germline): MNHEY, SVGAGI. This CDR3 has 15 amino acids. This chain's CDR3 is CASTPPGQGSQPQHF. CDR3 coding DNA: TGTGCCAGCACTCCCCCAGGGCAGGGGAGTCAGCCCCAGCATTTT.

The chain combines TRBV24-1 with TRBJ2-7; possible D gene TRBD1, 6 bases. Deletions cut 4 bases from V and 2 bases from J, with 11 bases between. Germline loops: CDR1 KGHDR, CDR2 SFDVKD. The CDR3 has 14 amino acids. The CDR3 region is CATSDSRGAYEQYF. CDR3 sequence (DNA): TGTGCCACCAGTGACTCCAGGGGCGCCTACGAGCAGTACTTC.

The chain links TRBV3-1 (or the pseudogene TRBV3-2) to TRBJ2-7; D is unresolved. Between the trimmed V and J ends, which lost 2 bases and 0 bases, there was a span of 2 bases. This CDR3 has 12 residues. The germline CDR1 and CDR2 sequences are LGHDT and YNNKEL (reference sequence). The CDR3 bases are TGTGCCAGCAGCCAAAGCTCCTACGAGCAGTACTTC. It encodes CASSQSSYEQYF.

The V call is TRBV27, the J call TRBJ2-1, with 9 bases lining up with TRBD2. This CDR3 comprises 18 residues. J gave up 5 bases and V 3 bases, and 14 bases lay outside the gene matches. Germline values: CDR1 MNHEY, CDR2 SMNVEV (reference sequence). For the CDR3, the DNA is TGTGCCAGCAGTTTGGCCCTTTCTAGCGGGGAAGTTCACAATGAGCAGTTCTTC. Protein product: CASSLALSSGEVHNEQFF.

The chain uses TRBV6-6 and TRBJ1-3; maybe TRBD1 (5 bases). The V gene's germline CDR1 is MNHNY and CDR2 SVGAGI (reference sequence). The CDR3 loop spans 17 amino acids. The V end was cut by 5 bases, the J end by 4 bases, with 21 bases between. The CDR3 reads CASSPGTGPGGGNTIYF. CDR3 in DNA: TGTGCCAGCAGTCCGGGAACGGGACCCGGCGGAGGAAACACCATATATTTT.

V usage is TRBV2 and J usage is TRBJ2-7; a possible D gene is TRBD1 (6 bases). This CDR3 has 12 amino acids. Trimming stripped 6 bases from V and 4 bases from J, with 10 bases between. Germline assignment: CDR1 SNHLY and CDR2 FYNNEI. The CDR3 coding sequence is TGTGCCAGCAGCAAACAGGGTTACGAGCAGTACTTC. Translation gives CASSKQGYEQYF.

The V and J genes are TRBV3-1 (or the pseudogene TRBV3-2) and TRBJ2-5; 11 bases fit TRBD2. The CDR3 runs to 16 residues. V dropped 2 bases and J dropped 4; count of bases not matched to a gene: 6. The germline CDR1 and CDR2 sequences are LGHDT and YNNKEL (reference sequence). The CDR3 reads CASSQSLAGGRETQYF. The CDR3 nucleotides are TGTGCCAGCAGCCAAAGTCTAGCGGGAGGAAGAGAGACCCAGTACTTC.

V usage is TRBV6-2 or TRBV6-3 and J usage is TRBJ2-3, with D uncertain. Per the germline V gene, CDR1 is MNHEY and CDR2 is SVGEGT. Trimming left V 0 bases short and J 2 bases short, with 9 bases between. The CDR3 is 15 amino acids. Written as DNA, the CDR3 is TGTGCCAGCAGTTACTCGATGGCCCCCACAGATACGCAGTATTTT. Protein sequence: CASSYSMAPTDTQYF.

The chain employs TRBV7-2 and TRBJ1-2, with TRBD1 matching 11 bases. The V and J ends lost 1 base and 7 bases, in that order; junction bases with no gene match: 14. Per germline, CDR1 SGHTA and CDR2 FQGNSA. CDR3 size: 18 residues. CDR3 residues: CASSLDPTTPGQGGGYTF. The DNA of the CDR3 is TGTGCCAGCAGCTTAGACCCCACCACCCCGGGACAGGGGGGTGGCTACACCTTC.

This chain joins TRBV28 and TRBJ1-2; D perhaps matches TRBD1 (5 bases). Germline CDR1 and CDR2: MDHEN and SYDVKM. This CDR3 has 16 amino acids. Trimming pared 3 bases from V and 5 bases from J, leaving 19 bases between. In DNA form, the CDR3 reads TGTGCCAGCAGTTTTGTCCACAGTCGGGACGGGTATGGCTACACCTTC. It specifies CASSFVHSRDGYGYTF.

This clone was counted once. This chain joins TRBV11-2 and TRBJ1-6, with D hard to call. The CDR3 covers 16 residues. Trimming cost V 5 bases and J 9 bases, with 20 bases left between them. Germline CDR1 reads SGHAT; CDR2 reads FQNNGV. The CDR3 DNA sequence: TGTGCCAGCAGCCTCCTGATGTGGGGTCTGGGTTCACCCCTCCACTTT. This codes for CASSLLMWGLGSPLHF.

The rearrangement joins TRBV6-5 to TRBJ2-3, with TRBD2 matching over 8 bases. The CDR3 totals 15 residues. V was pared by 5 bases and J by 3 bases, with 7 bases of the junction left unmatched. CDR1 and CDR2 from the germline V gene are MNHEY and SVGAGI. Here the CDR3 reads CASSPTSGATDTQYF. Here the CDR3 DNA reads TGTGCCAGCAGTCCAACTAGCGGCGCTACAGATACGCAGTATTTT.

Only a few counts were recorded for this clone. The V call is TRBV4-3, the J call TRBJ2-2; 7 bases match TRBD1. J was trimmed by 4 bases and V by 2 bases; bases with no gene match: 7. The CDR3 length is 16 residues. Per the germline V gene, CDR1 is LGHNA and CDR2 is YSLEER. CDR3 protein: CASSQTGAGITGELFF. Written as DNA, the CDR3 is TGCGCCAGCAGCCAAACAGGGGCTGGGATCACCGGGGAGCTGTTTTTT.

This clone was recorded only once. J is TRBJ2-7 and V is TRBV14, with TRBD1 as a possible D gene (6 bases). This CDR3 has 16 amino acids. The germline gives CDR1 SGHDN, CDR2 FVKESK. Trimming removed 2 bases from V and 1 base from J, with 15 bases in between. DNA of the CDR3: TGTGCCAGCAGCCAATCGGTGGGACATCAGTCCTACGAGCAGTACTTC. Translating it yields CASSQSVGHQSYEQYF. Full variable domain (missing parts from reference TRBV14 and TRBJ2-7): EAGVTQFPSHSVIEKGQTVTLRCDPISGHDNLYWYRRVMGKEIKFLLHFVKESKQDESGMPNNRFLAERTGGTYSTLKVQPAELEDSGVYFCASSQSVGHQSYEQYFGPGTRLTVT.

The V gene is TRBV15, the J gene TRBJ2-6; D remains ambiguous. The V end was cut by 5 bases, the J end by 1 base, with 18 bases between. The CDR3 contains 18 residues. Germline V lookup: CDR1 LNHNV, CDR2 YYDKDF (reference sequence). This CDR3 reads CATSHGSGGTSGANVLTF. The CDR3 DNA reads TGTGCCACCAGCCACGGAAGTGGCGGAACATCTGGGGCCAACGTCCTGACTTTC.

This clone occurred a few times. The chain carries TRBV7-8 and TRBJ1-4; D unresolved. There are 13 residues in the CDR3. From germline, CDR1 is SGHVS and CDR2 FQNEAQ. V was clipped by 2 bases and J by 6 bases, with 7 bases between them. CDR3 residues: CASSLLTDEKLFF. In DNA form, the CDR3 reads TGTGCCAGCAGCTTACTCACCGATGAAAAACTGTTTTTT.

The V and J genes are TRBV5-6 and TRBJ2-7; tentatively, D is TRBD1 (6 bases). Looked up from germline, CDR1 is SGHDT and CDR2 is YYEEEE. The CDR3 extends over 13 amino acids. Trimming cost V 4 bases and J 3 bases, with 11 bases left between them. This chain's CDR3 is CASSGWTVYEQYF. DNA of the CDR3: TGTGCCAGCAGCGGTTGGACAGTCTACGAGCAGTACTTC.

This clone occurred once. The chain combines TRBV30 with TRBJ2-2, with TRBD1 identical over 8 bases. The V and J ends lost 3 bases and 1 base, in that order; junction bases with no gene match: 1. Germline V gene sequence: CDR1 GTSNPN, CDR2 SVGIG (reference sequence). The CDR3 is 14 residues long. DNA for the CDR3: TGTGCCTGGAGGGGACAGGTGAACACCGGGGAGCTGTTTTTT. Protein sequence: CAWRGQVNTGELFF. The variable domain in full, completed from reference TRBV30 and TRBJ2-2, reads SQTIHQWPATLVQPVGSPLSLECTVEGTSNPNLYWYRQAAGRGLQLLFYSVGIGQISSEVPQNLSASRPQDRQFILSSKKLLLSDSGFYLCAWRGQVNTGELFFGEGSRLTVL.